The 23 T cell receptor beta chains reported below all come from one sample, sequenced in a study of blood T cell repertoires in COVID-19. Sequencing used immunoSEQ multiplex PCR; TCRdb keeps in-frame clones, though not all of them. The data show roughly 380,000 clones, approximately 91% seen once. Sequences were obtained from peripheral blood. The receptors here all came from a woman aged 35 to 49 with COVID-19, enrolled during active disease.

The rearrangement uses TRBV7-2 and TRBJ2-1; TRBD2 matches 9 bases. J gave up 1 base and V 6 bases, and 10 bases lay outside the gene matches. This CDR3 is built from 17 residues. Germline V CDR1 and CDR2: SGHTA, FQGNSA. The CDR3 sequence: CASRSSRLAGSYNEQFF. CDR3 nucleotides: TGTGCCAGCAGGAGCAGTAGGCTAGCGGGGTCCTACAATGAGCAGTTCTTC. Supplemented by reference TRBV7-2 and TRBJ2-1, the full variable domain reads GAGVSQSPSNKVTEKGKDVELRCDPISGHTALYWYRQSLGQGLEFLIYFQGNSAPDKSGLPSDRFSAERTGGSVSTLTIQRTQQEDSAVYLCASRSSRLAGSYNEQFFGPGTRLTVL.

This chain links TRBV3-1 (or the pseudogene TRBV3-2) with TRBJ1-4; TRBD1 is a possible D gene (6 bases). Germline assignment: CDR1 LGHDT and CDR2 YNNKEL (reference sequence). CDR3 length: 15 amino acids. V lost 5 bases and J 0 bases, leaving 10 bases between the germline ends. CDR3 region: CASSKDSTTNEKLFF. CDR3 coding DNA: TGTGCCAGCAGCAAGGACAGTACAACTAATGAAAAACTGTTTTTT.

The V and J genes are TRBV5-1 and TRBJ2-3; D remains unclear. In germline, CDR1 is SGHRS, CDR2 YFSETQ. CDR3 length equals 15 residues. The V end lost 2 bases, the J end lost 0 bases, and 10 bases lay between the germline ends. DNA of the CDR3: TGCGCCAGCAGCTTAACGGTCCTTAGCACAGATACGCAGTATTTT. Protein: CASSLTVLSTDTQYF.

The V and J genes are TRBV5-1 and TRBJ1-4; D unresolved. V shed 4 bases and J shed 0 bases, with 10 bases lying between them. Germline values: CDR1 SGHRS, CDR2 YFSETQ. The CDR3 runs to 15 residues. The CDR3 nucleotides read TGCGCCAGCAGCCGCGACACAACAACTAATGAAAAACTGTTTTTT. Translating it yields CASSRDTTTNEKLFF.

The chain links TRBV27 to TRBJ2-7; D perhaps matches TRBD1 (6 bases). The CDR3 runs to 15 residues. Germline CDR1 MNHEY, CDR2 SMNVEV (reference sequence). Trimming cost V 4 bases and J 4 bases, with 17 bases left between them. CDR3 sequence (DNA): TGTGCCAGCAGTTCCCCCGGGACACCCTTTTACGAGCAGTACTTC. Protein product: CASSSPGTPFYEQYF.

The chain recombines TRBV5-4 with TRBJ2-3; tentative D call: TRBD1 (6 bases). The CDR3 totals 16 residues. V was shortened by 3 bases and J by 3 bases, with 17 bases between the two germline ends. CDR1 is SGHNT, CDR2 YYREEE, per germline (reference sequence). CDR3 amino acids: CASSSRQGYSTDTQYF. In DNA, the CDR3 is TGTGCCAGCAGCTCTCGCCAGGGGTATTCGACAGATACGCAGTATTTT.

The V gene is TRBV19, the J gene TRBJ2-2; TRBD2 aligns across 10 bases. CDR3 length equals 15 residues. Trimming took 2 bases from V and 7 from J; bases not matched to a gene: 4. CDR1 and CDR2 (germline): LNHDA, SQIVND (reference sequence). CDR3 coding DNA: TGTGCCAGTAGTATACTAGCGGGAGCGGTCGGGGAGCTGTTTTTT. This codes for CASSILAGAVGELFF.

CDR3 bases: TGTGCCAGCAGCCCTCGGACAGGGCAAAATTCACCCCTCCACTTT. Encoded protein: CASSPRTGQNSPLHF. V usage is TRBV7-2 and J usage is TRBJ1-6; 8 bases agree with TRBD1. Looked up from germline, CDR1 is SGHTA and CDR2 is FQGNSA. J was trimmed by 7 bases and V by 5 bases; bases with no gene match: 7. The CDR3 runs to 15 residues. Filled out from reference TRBV7-2 and TRBJ1-6, the complete variable domain reads GAGVSQSPSNKVTEKGKDVELRCDPISGHTALYWYRQSLGQGLEFLIYFQGNSAPDKSGLPSDRFSAERTGGSVSTLTIQRTQQEDSAVYLCASSPRTGQNSPLHFGNGTRLTVT.

The chain couples TRBV19 to TRBJ2-1; TRBD2 agrees at 9 bases. V lost 6 bases and J lost 7; bases outside the gene matches: 4. Per the germline V gene, CDR1 is LNHDA and CDR2 is SQIVND (reference sequence). This CDR3 contains 13 residues. The CDR3 sequence is CASRGLAGNEQFF. CDR3 bases: TGTGCCAGTAGGGGGCTAGCGGGAAATGAGCAGTTCTTC.

This clone was seen just once. The chain uses TRBV28 and TRBJ2-7; 7 nucleotides agree with TRBD1. CDR3 size: 14 residues. The J segment lost 3 bases and the V segment lost 5 bases, leaving 7 bases of the junction unmatched. Germline loops: CDR1 MDHEN, CDR2 SYDVKM. The CDR3 sequence is CASSAQGLIYEQYF. The CDR3 DNA sequence: TGTGCCAGCAGTGCACAGGGGTTAATCTACGAGCAGTACTTC.

J is TRBJ2-3 and V is TRBV29-1, with D possibly being TRBD2 (5 bases). Germline lookup yields CDR1 SQVTM and CDR2 ANQGSEA. CDR3 size: 13 residues. Trimming stripped 5 bases from V and 10 bases from J, with 19 bases between. CDR3 DNA: TGCAGCGTTTCCCGGACCGACTACACCCCGCAGTATTTT. Amino acid sequence: CSVSRTDYTPQYF.

The chain combines TRBV6-5 with TRBJ2-5; TRBD1 is a possible D gene (7 bases). The germline V gene has CDR1 MNHEY and CDR2 SVGAGI. This CDR3 comprises 14 residues. V lost 2 bases, J lost 7 bases, and 14 bases lay in between. The CDR3 DNA sequence: TGTGCCAGCAGTTACAGTGGAGGGGGCGGGACCCAGTACTTC. It codes for CASSYSGGGGTQYF.

The chain employs TRBV30 and TRBJ1-5, with D possibly being TRBD1 (6 bases). Germline assignment: CDR1 GTSNPN and CDR2 SVGIG (reference sequence). V was cut by 1 base and J by 7 bases, with 11 bases left in between. The CDR3 covers 13 residues. The CDR3 is CAWSGEGTQPQHF. The CDR3 region has the DNA TGTGCCTGGAGTGGGGAGGGGACACAGCCCCAGCATTTT. The complete variable domain, with remaining parts taken from reference TRBV30 and TRBJ1-5, reads SQTIHQWPATLVQPVGSPLSLECTVEGTSNPNLYWYRQAAGRGLQLLFYSVGIGQISSEVPQNLSASRPQDRQFILSSKKLLLSDSGFYLCAWSGEGTQPQHFGDGTRLSIL.

This clone was recorded once. The chain recombines TRBV10-2 with TRBJ1-2, with TRBD1 matching over 9 bases. The germline V gene encodes CDR1 WSHSY and CDR2 SAAADI. The CDR3 length is 16 residues. The V gene end was trimmed by 0 bases and the J gene end by 5 bases; junction bases not matched to a gene: 7. DNA for the CDR3: TGCGCCAGCAGTGAGTCGTTGGGGACAGGGCTATATGGCTACACCTTC. This translates into CASSESLGTGLYGYTF.

Comment on this clone: A junction boundary mismatches the germline segment, possibly from a read error. The gene calls are TRBV27 and TRBJ2-7; no definite D call. There are 12 residues in the CDR3. CDR1 and CDR2 (germline): MNHEY, SMNVEV (reference sequence). DNA for the CDR3: TGTGCCAGCAGGGCGACAACGACCGGCCCGCACTTC. Amino acids: CASRATTTGPHF.

V usage is TRBV25-1 and J usage is TRBJ1-1; the D is unclear. Germline-derived CDR1 and CDR2 are MGHDK and SYGVNS. Trimming removed 8 bases from V and 1 base from J, with 11 bases in between. This CDR3 region has 13 residues. CDR3 sequence (DNA): TGTGCCAGCGCGAGGTCTGGGAACACTGAAGCTTTCTTT. Protein: CASARSGNTEAFF.

The chain is built from TRBV3-1 (or the pseudogene TRBV3-2) and TRBJ2-7; D may be TRBD2 (5 bases). V was clipped by 1 base and J by 2 bases, with 12 bases between them. This CDR3 is built from 15 residues. Germline V CDR1 and CDR2: LGHDT, YNNKEL (reference sequence). This CDR3 reads CASSQGSIGAYEQYF. CDR3 sequence (DNA): TGTGCCAGCAGCCAAGGCTCAATCGGGGCCTACGAGCAGTACTTC.

The V and J genes are TRBV5-6 and TRBJ2-7; the match to TRBD1 covers 7 bases. The CDR3 is 13 amino acids. Germline values: CDR1 SGHDT, CDR2 YYEEEE. V shed 4 bases, J shed 3 bases, and the junction held 4 bases outside the gene matches. DNA for the CDR3: TGTGCCAGCAGCCCGGACAGGTACTACGAGCAGTACTTC. It codes for CASSPDRYYEQYF.

This sequence joins TRBV6-1 and TRBJ1-2; D may be TRBD1 (6 bases). This CDR3 comprises 13 residues. From germline, CDR1 is MNHNS and CDR2 SASEGT. V gave up 2 bases and J gave up 3 bases, with 7 bases separating them. CDR3 sequence (DNA): TGTGCCAGCAGTGAACACAGGGACTATGGCTACACCTTC. As protein: CASSEHRDYGYTF.

J is TRBJ2-3 and V is TRBV11-3; 13 bases fit TRBD2. The V and J ends lost 4 bases and 5 bases, in that order; junction bases with no gene match: 6. Germline-derived CDR1 and CDR2 are SGHNT and YENEEA. The CDR3 covers 16 residues. Written as DNA, the CDR3 is TGTGCCAGCAGCTCCAGACTAGCGGGGGGCCAAGATACGCAGTATTTT. Translation: CASSSRLAGGQDTQYF. Filled out from reference TRBV11-3 and TRBJ2-3, the complete variable domain reads EAGVVQSPRYKIIEKKQPVAFWCNPISGHNTLYWYLQNLGQGPELLIRYENEEAVDDSQLPKDRFSAERLKGVDSTLKIQPAELGDSAVYLCASSSRLAGGQDTQYFGPGTRLTVL.

The CDR3 reads CAISESIGDRQRNTIYF. In DNA form, the CDR3 reads TGTGCCATCAGTGAGTCGATAGGGGACAGGCAAAGAAACACCATATATTTT. V usage is TRBV10-3 and J usage is TRBJ1-3; 8 bases align to TRBD1. The CDR3 loop spans 17 amino acids. V dropped 0 bases and J dropped 5; count of bases not matched to a gene: 9. CDR1 is ENHRY, CDR2 SYGVKD, per germline.

The chain combines TRBV6-2 or TRBV6-3 with TRBJ2-1; no clear D. V lost 0 bases and J lost 7, with 10 bases in between. The CDR3 covers 14 residues. In germline, CDR1 is MNHEY, CDR2 SVGEGT. This CDR3 reads CASSYSAAGNEQFF. The CDR3 region has the DNA TGTGCCAGCAGTTACTCGGCAGCCGGGAATGAGCAGTTCTTC.

V is TRBV6-5 and J is TRBJ2-3; D is undetermined. CDR3 length: 14 residues. Germline V gene lookup returns CDR1 MNHEY and CDR2 SVGAGI. V lost 7 bases, J lost 3 bases, and 14 bases lay in between. CDR3 region: CASIPRPNTDTQYF. Written as DNA, the CDR3 is TGTGCCAGCATCCCGCGGCCTAATACAGATACGCAGTATTTT.